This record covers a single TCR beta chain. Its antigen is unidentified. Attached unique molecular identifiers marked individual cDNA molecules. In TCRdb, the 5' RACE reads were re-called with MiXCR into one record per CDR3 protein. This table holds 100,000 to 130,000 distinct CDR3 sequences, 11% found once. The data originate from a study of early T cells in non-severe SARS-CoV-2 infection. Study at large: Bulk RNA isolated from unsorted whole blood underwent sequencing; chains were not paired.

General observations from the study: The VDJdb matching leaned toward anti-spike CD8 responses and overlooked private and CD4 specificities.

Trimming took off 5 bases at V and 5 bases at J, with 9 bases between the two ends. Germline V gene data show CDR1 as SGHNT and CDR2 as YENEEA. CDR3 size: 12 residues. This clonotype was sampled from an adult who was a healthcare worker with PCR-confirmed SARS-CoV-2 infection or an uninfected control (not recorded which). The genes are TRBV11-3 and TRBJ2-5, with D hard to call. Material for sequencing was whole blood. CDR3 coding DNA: TGTGCCAGCAGCGCCGGTCAGGAGACCCAGTACTTC. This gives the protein CASSAGQETQYF.